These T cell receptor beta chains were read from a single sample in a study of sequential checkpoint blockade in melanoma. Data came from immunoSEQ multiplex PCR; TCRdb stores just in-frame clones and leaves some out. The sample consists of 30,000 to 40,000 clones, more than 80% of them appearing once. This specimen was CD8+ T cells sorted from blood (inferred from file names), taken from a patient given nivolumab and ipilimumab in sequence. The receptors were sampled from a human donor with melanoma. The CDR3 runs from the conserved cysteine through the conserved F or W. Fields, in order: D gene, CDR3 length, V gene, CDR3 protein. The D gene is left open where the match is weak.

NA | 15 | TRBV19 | CASSIIGQTYNEQFF
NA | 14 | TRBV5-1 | CASSLVQGGSEQFF
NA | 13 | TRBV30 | CAWTVEMNTEAFF
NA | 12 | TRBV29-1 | CSVDSRSGELFF
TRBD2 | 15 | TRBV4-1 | CASSPPASGLETQYF
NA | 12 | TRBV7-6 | CASLSTSGEQYF
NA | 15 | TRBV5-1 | CASSLERQGRFGYTF
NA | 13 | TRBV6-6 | CASSYGGYQPQHF
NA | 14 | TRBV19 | CASSITGGDAGYTF
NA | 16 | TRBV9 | CASSVVGAPGSNEQFF
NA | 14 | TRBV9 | CASSSGHLLSGYTF
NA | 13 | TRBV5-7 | CASSLLGGAEAFF
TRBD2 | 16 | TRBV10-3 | CAISESTGLAGGEQYF
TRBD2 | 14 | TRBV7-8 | CASSLVGGVIEQFF
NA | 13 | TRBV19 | CASTLGVNTEAFF
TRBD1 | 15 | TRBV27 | CASSDGQGPFYEQYF
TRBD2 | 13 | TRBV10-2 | CASSEFGGNEQFF
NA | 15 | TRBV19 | CASTPGWQGMGKLFF
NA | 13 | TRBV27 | CASSPRGSLTQHF
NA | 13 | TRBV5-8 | CASSPGEHNEQFF
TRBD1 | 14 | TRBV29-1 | CSVPQGANNYEQYF
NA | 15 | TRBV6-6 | CASSSPRLVSGEQYF
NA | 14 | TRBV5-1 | CASSLEGLPGSQHF
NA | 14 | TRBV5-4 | CASSLNTGQETQYF
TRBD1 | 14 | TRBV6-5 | CASSYQGAGTEAFF
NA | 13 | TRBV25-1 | CASSGKGDNEQFF
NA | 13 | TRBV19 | CASSMLSGNTIYF
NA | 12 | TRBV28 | CASSREGNEQFF
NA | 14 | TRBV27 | CASSLLGGEETQYF
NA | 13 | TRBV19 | CASSIGPSGTQYF
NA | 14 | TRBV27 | CASSLLTSSYEQYF
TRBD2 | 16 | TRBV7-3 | CASSLSIAGVRSEQFF
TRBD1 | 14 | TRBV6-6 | CASSGTGNTGELFF
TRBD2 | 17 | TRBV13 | CASSIGLAGVSTGELFF
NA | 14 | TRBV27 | CASSSGGAYNEQFF
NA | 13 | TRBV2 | CASIDSYNQPQHF
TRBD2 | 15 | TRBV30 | CAWSGLAPSYNEQFF
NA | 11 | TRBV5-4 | CASSLAGSYTF
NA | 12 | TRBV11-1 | CASSRRQDEQYF
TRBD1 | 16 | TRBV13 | CASSSRDREPSYEQYF
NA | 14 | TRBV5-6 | CASSPGTSSYEQYF
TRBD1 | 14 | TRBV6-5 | CASSYDRGNYEQYF
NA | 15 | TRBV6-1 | CASSELVAANYGYTF
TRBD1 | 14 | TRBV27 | CASSNRGDGNTIYF
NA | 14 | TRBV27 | CASSLSEGYTEAFF
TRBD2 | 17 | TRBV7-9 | CASSGRGLAGGTGELFF
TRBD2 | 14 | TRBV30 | CACLAGGFKDEQFF
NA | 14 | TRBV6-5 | CASSPTMTGYEQYF
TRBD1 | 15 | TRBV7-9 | CASSRVGGQGSEQYF
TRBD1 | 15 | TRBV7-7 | CASSLGQGTTGELFF
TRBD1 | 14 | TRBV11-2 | CASSQTGGRGKLFF